The 18 T cell receptor beta chains presented below share a single source sample, sequenced in a study of shared clonotypes between healthy human individuals. The assay was immunoSEQ multiplex PCR, and TCRdb's table has in-frame clones only and misses some. The sample holds about 460,000 clones, approximately 71% seen once. Source material: PBMCs. These TCRs come from a woman aged 40 to 50 in good health. Some clones in this sample may be carry-over from other donors' samples.

Details on this clone: This likely stems from a read error, as it lies one base from a far larger clone. The sample contains more than one DNA sequence encoding this CDR3. This rearrangement joins TRBV20-1 to TRBJ2-3, with D perhaps matching TRBD2 (6 bases). Germline-derived CDR1 and CDR2 are DFQATT and SNEGSKA (reference sequence). This CDR3 region has 10 residues. CDR3 in DNA: TGCAGTGCTACTCGGGAGACGCAGTACTTT. The encoded protein is CSATRETQYF.

This clone was observed once. This chain joins TRBV20-1 and TRBJ1-2; D gene uncertain. Germline V gives CDR1 DFQATT, CDR2 SNEGSKA (reference sequence). This CDR3 region has 10 residues. The V end lost 6 bases, the J end lost 8 bases, and 10 bases lay between the germline ends. Here the CDR3 reads CSALPRGYTF. DNA of the CDR3: TGCAGTGCCCTTCCTAGGGGCTACACCTTC.

V is TRBV27 and J is TRBJ1-2; D unresolved. The V end was cut by 5 bases, the J end by 3 bases, with 19 bases between. Germline lookup yields CDR1 MNHEY and CDR2 SMNVEV (reference sequence). The CDR3 has 16 residues. DNA of the CDR3: TGTGCCAGCAGTCCGTGGACGGGAGTGGAGGACTATGGCTACACCTTC. The encoded protein is CASSPWTGVEDYGYTF.

The V call is TRBV18, the J call TRBJ1-4; a possible D gene is TRBD1 (5 bases). V shed 6 bases and J shed 8 bases, with 13 bases lying between them. CDR1 is KGHSH and CDR2 is LQKENI in the germline V gene. The CDR3 has 13 amino acids. The CDR3 region is CASSDTGGEKLFF. In DNA, the CDR3 is TGTGCCAGCTCTGACACCGGGGGAGAAAAACTGTTTTTT.

This clone has just one count. With a far larger clone one base away, a read error is the likely cause. J is TRBJ2-1 and V is TRBV27, with TRBD2 matching over 9 bases. The CDR3 has 16 amino acids. Losses at the gene ends were 6 bases for V and 10 bases for J; bases not matched to a gene: 16. The germline V gene has CDR1 MNHEY and CDR2 SMNVEV (reference sequence). The CDR3 DNA reads TGTGCCAGCAGACCCCCAGCGGGAGGCCTTTTAAGGGAGCAGTTCTTC. Amino acids: CASRPPAGGLLREQFF.

The chain carries TRBV5-6 and TRBJ2-5; 7 nucleotides agree with TRBD1. This CDR3 has 17 amino acids. The trim removed 3 bases at V and 2 bases at J, leaving 13 bases unmatched. Per the germline V gene, CDR1 is SGHDT and CDR2 is YYEEEE. CDR3 loop: CASSSPQDRPFQETQYF. The CDR3 DNA sequence: TGTGCCAGCAGCTCTCCCCAGGACAGGCCCTTTCAAGAGACCCAGTACTTC.

The chain combines TRBV6-4 with TRBJ1-2, with D uncertain. Trimming cost V 3 bases and J 2 bases, with 4 bases left between them. Germline V gene sequence: CDR1 MRHNA, CDR2 SNTAGT. This CDR3 is 12 amino acids long. The DNA for the CDR3 is TGTGCCAGCAGTGATCCCAACTATGGCTACACCTTC. It codes for CASSDPNYGYTF.

The chain uses TRBV27 and TRBJ2-1; D not certain. Germline-derived CDR1 and CDR2 are MNHEY and SMNVEV (reference sequence). The V end was cut by 4 bases, the J end by 5 bases, with 12 bases between. This CDR3 is 14 amino acids long. In DNA form, the CDR3 reads TGTGCCAGCAGTTCCCTAACTGAAAACAATGAGCAGTTCTTC. As protein: CASSSLTENNEQFF.

The chain combines TRBV2 with TRBJ2-3; TRBD2 agrees at 12 bases. The length of the CDR3 is 14 residues. V was clipped by 7 bases and J by 3 bases; unmatched bases: 2. CDR1 is SNHLY and CDR2 is FYNNEI in the germline V gene. The chain's CDR3 is CASTSGRETDTQYF. The CDR3 nucleotides read TGTGCCAGCACTAGCGGGAGGGAGACAGATACGCAGTATTTT.

The rearrangement links TRBV7-9 to TRBJ2-2, with 10 bases identical to TRBD1. This CDR3 has 16 residues. CDR1 SEHNR and CDR2 FQNEAQ come from the germline V gene (reference sequence). J lost 5 bases, V lost 5 bases, and 8 bases had no gene match. As DNA, the CDR3 is TGTGCCAGCAGCCAACAACCGGGACAGGGGACCGGGGAGCTGTTTTTT. This encodes CASSQQPGQGTGELFF.

In DNA, the CDR3 is TGCGCCAGCAGCTTGGCGGGACTCCAGGAGACCCAGTACTTC. Encoded protein: CASSLAGLQETQYF. The genes are TRBV5-1 and TRBJ2-5, with D tentatively TRBD2 (6 bases). This CDR3 spans 14 amino acids. Between the trimmed V and J ends, which lost 0 bases and 5 bases, there was a span of 11 bases. The germline V gene encodes CDR1 SGHRS and CDR2 YFSETQ.

This clone was detected only once. The gene calls are TRBV5-1 and TRBJ2-7, with D perhaps given as TRBD1 or TRBD2 (5 bases each). Germline-derived CDR1 and CDR2 are SGHRS and YFSETQ. The V end lost 7 bases, the J end lost 2 bases, and 13 bases lay between the germline ends. The CDR3 is 13 residues long. The CDR3 nucleotides read TGCGCCAGCGGTGACGGGACCCCCTACGAGCAGTACTTC. Residues: CASGDGTPYEQYF.

Here the CDR3 DNA reads TGTGCCAGCAGCTTAGAGCCTAGCGTGGCCTACGAGCAGTACTTC. The encoded protein is CASSLEPSVAYEQYF. The chain recombines TRBV7-6 with TRBJ2-7; D perhaps matches TRBD2 (6 bases). The germline V gene encodes CDR1 SGHVS and CDR2 FNYEAQ. The CDR3 length is 15 residues. Trimming removed 1 base from V and 2 bases from J, with 12 bases in between.

The chain is built from TRBV19 and TRBJ2-6, with D tentatively TRBD1 (5 bases). The V gene lost 5 bases and the J gene lost 3 bases, with 11 bases spanning the gap. Germline CDR1 and CDR2: LNHDA and SQIVND (reference sequence). The length of the CDR3 is 15 residues. The CDR3 DNA reads as TGTGCCAGTAGTCTAGGGGTGCTTGGGGCCAACGTCCTGACTTTC. Its protein product is CASSLGVLGANVLTF.

V and J are TRBV9 and TRBJ1-1; possibly TRBD1 for D (5 bases). The CDR3 runs 14 residues. V lost 3 bases and J 1 base, leaving 10 bases between the germline ends. In germline, CDR1 is SGDLS, CDR2 YYNGEE. CDR3 nucleotides: TGTGCCAGCAGCGCGCTCACAGGGAACACTGAAGCTTTCTTT. Translated: CASSALTGNTEAFF.

This chain uses TRBV7-2 with TRBJ2-7; TRBD2 aligns across 11 bases. The V gene end was trimmed by 5 bases and the J gene end by 6 bases; junction bases not matched to a gene: 6. Germline V gene lookup returns CDR1 SGHTA and CDR2 FQGNSA. CDR3 length: 14 residues. CDR3 coding DNA: TGTGCCAGCAGCCCACGACTAGCGGGACGCGAGCAGTACTTC. It translates to CASSPRLAGREQYF.

This clone occurred once. This chain uses TRBV29-1 with TRBJ1-3; TRBD1 matches at 10 bases. The CDR3 is 14 amino acids. Germline V gene sequence: CDR1 SQVTM, CDR2 ANQGSEA. Trimming removed 4 bases from V and 3 bases from J; junction bases left unmatched: 3. The CDR3 region has the DNA TGCAGCGTTGGGGACAGGGGAATTGGAAACACCATATATTTT. Translated: CSVGDRGIGNTIYF. The complete variable domain, with remaining parts taken from reference TRBV29-1 and TRBJ1-3, reads SAVISQKPSRDICQRGTSLTIQCQVDSQVTMMFWYRQQPGQSLTLIATANQGSEATYESGFVIDKFPISRPNLTFSTLTVSNMSPEDSSIYLCSVGDRGIGNTIYFGEGSWLTVV.

The rearrangement uses TRBV6-4 and TRBJ2-3; no firm D call. Deletions cut 3 bases from V and 2 bases from J, with 9 bases between. CDR3 length: 14 residues. Germline V gene data show CDR1 as MRHNA and CDR2 as SNTAGT. CDR3 DNA: TGTGCCAGCAGTGAAAGCCAGCCCACAGATACGCAGTATTTT. Translated, it gives CASSESQPTDTQYF.